This T cell receptor (beta chain) was retrieved from a study of cytomegalovirus exposure and HLA in healthy donors. Whole-study findings and limits: The listing of 150 to 200 TCR beta chains classed them as cytomegalovirus-associated. In a later analysis, most CMV-associated TCR beta chains appeared HLA-restricted. In presence/absence analyses, roughly uniform sequencing depth across donors was assumed.

PCR used 60 Vbeta primers and 13 Jbeta primers. Sequenced by immunoSEQ multiplex PCR; TCRdb stores in-frame clones only, minus some. The table has roughly 92,000 clones, 80% seen once. The CDR3 loop spans 17 amino acids. V was pared by 1 base and J by 0 bases, with 16 bases between. Germline V gives CDR1 SGHRS, CDR2 YFSETQ. Points on this clone: Its specificity is not known.

This sequence joins TRBV5-1 and TRBJ1-1, with D uncertain. The sequence was obtained from a middle-aged man in good health and CMV-seropositive. Sequencing used PBMCs. CDR3 protein: CASSLMFAGLMNTEAFF. DNA of the CDR3: TGCGCCAGCAGCTTGATGTTTGCAGGTCTCATGAACACTGAAGCTTTCTTT.